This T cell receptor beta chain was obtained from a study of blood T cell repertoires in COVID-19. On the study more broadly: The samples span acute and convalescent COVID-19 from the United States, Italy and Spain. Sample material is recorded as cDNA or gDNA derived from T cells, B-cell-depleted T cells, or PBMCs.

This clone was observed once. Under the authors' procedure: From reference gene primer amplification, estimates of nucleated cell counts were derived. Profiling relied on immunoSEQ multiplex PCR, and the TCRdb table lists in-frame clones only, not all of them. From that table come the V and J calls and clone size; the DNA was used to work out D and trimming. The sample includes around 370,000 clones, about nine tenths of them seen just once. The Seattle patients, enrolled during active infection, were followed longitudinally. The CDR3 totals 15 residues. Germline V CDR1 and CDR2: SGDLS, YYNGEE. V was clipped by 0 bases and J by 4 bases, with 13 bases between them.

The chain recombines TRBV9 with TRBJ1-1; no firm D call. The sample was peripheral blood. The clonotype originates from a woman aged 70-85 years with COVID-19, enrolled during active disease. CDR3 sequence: CASSVDLGAGTEAFF. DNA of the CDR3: TGTGCCAGCAGCGTAGATTTGGGAGCGGGCACTGAAGCTTTCTTT.